This T cell receptor (beta chain) was recovered during a study of blood T cells in healthy people across ages. Study-wide results and limits: Naive T cell percentage by flow cytometry tracked strongly with beta diversity.

Of note for this clonotype: Its antigen is not identified.

Germline CDR1 reads SGHTA; CDR2 reads FQGNSA. The CDR3 has 13 amino acids. V shed 1 base and J shed 7 bases, with 11 bases lying between them. With a J-beta primer mix and a sample-barcoded 5' primer, a second PCR ran roughly 7 to 11 cycles. TCRdb re-derived calls from the 5' RACE reads in MiXCR, one entry per CDR3 protein. This sample has about 970,000 distinct CDR3 sequences, with roughly half found just once. Each donor had around 9.2 milliliters of peripheral blood drawn. The source of this sequence is a woman aged 60-75 years in good health. The specimen was blood. V and J are TRBV7-2 and TRBJ2-7; a weak D match, TRBD2 (5 bases). The CDR3 protein is CASSLVLEREQYF. The DNA for the CDR3 is TGTGCCAGCAGCTTAGTACTCGAGCGGGAGCAGTACTTC.